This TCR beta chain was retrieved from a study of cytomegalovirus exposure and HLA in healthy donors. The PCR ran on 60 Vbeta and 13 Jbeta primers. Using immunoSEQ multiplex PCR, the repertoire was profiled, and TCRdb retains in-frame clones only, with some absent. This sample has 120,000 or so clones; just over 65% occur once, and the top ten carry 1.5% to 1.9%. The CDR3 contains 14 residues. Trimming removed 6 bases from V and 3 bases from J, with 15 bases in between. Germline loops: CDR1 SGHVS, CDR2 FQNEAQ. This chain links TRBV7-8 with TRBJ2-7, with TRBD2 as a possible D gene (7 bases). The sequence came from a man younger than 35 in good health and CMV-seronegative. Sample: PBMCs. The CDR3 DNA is TGTGCCAGCAGGCGGGGGACATCCCGCTACGAGCAGTACTTC. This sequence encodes CASRRGTSRYEQYF. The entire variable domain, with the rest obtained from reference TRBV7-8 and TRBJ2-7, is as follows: GAGVSQSPRYKVAKRGQDVALRCDPISGHVSLFWYQQALGQGPEFLTYFQNEAQLDKSGLPSDRFFAERPEGSVSTLKIQRTQQEDSAVYLCASRRGTSRYEQYFGPGTRLTVT.